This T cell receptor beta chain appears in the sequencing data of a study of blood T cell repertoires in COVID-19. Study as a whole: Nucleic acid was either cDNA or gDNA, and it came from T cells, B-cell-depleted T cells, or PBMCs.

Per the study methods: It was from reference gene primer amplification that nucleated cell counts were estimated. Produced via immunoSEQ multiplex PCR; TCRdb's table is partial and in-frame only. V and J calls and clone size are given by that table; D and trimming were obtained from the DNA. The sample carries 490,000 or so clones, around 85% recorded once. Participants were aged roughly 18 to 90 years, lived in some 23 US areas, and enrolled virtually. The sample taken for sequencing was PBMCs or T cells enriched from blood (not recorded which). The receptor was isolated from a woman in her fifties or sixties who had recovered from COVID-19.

The CDR3 loop is CASSLDTSREQFF. CDR3 DNA sequence: TGTGCCAGCAGCTTAGATACTTCGAGGGAGCAGTTCTTC. J is TRBJ2-1 and V is TRBV11-3; D gene ambiguous. Germline assignment: CDR1 SGHNT and CDR2 YENEEA. The CDR3 contains 13 residues. Trimming cost V 0 bases and J 10 bases, with 10 bases left between them. The full variable domain, its missing parts supplied by reference TRBV11-3 and TRBJ2-1, is EAGVVQSPRYKIIEKKQPVAFWCNPISGHNTLYWYLQNLGQGPELLIRYENEEAVDDSQLPKDRFSAERLKGVDSTLKIQPAELGDSAVYLCASSLDTSREQFFGPGTRLTVL.